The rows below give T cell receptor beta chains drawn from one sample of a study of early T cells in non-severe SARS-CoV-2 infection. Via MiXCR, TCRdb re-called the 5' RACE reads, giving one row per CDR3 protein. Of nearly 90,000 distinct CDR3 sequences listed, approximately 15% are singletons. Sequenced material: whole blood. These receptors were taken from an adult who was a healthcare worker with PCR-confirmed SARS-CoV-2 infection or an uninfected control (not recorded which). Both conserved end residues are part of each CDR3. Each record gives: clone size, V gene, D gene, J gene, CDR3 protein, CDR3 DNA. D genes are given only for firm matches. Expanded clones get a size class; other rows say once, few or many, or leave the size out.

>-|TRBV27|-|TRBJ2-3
CASSRRSWTDTQYF
TGTGCCAGCAGCCGGCGGAGTTGGACAGATACGCAGTATTTT
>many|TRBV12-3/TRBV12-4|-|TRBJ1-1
CASSLTQLEAFF
TGTGCCAGCAGTTTAACTCAGCTTGAAGCTTTCTTT
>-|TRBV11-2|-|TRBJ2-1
CASSWAGNEQFF
TGTGCCAGTAGTTGGGCAGGGAATGAGCAGTTCTTC
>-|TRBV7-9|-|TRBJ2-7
CASSLGTPLDEQYF
TGTGCCAGCAGCTTAGGGACACCTTTGGACGAGCAGTACTTC
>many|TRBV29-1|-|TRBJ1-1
CSVALNTEAFF
TGCAGCGTTGCCCTGAACACTGAAGCTTTCTTT
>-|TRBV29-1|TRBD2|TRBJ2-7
CSVGAGVEQYF
TGCAGCGTTGGAGCGGGGGTCGAGCAGTACTTC
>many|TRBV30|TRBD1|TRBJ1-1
CAWSVPGQGLVHDEAFF
TGTGCCTGGAGTGTACCGGGACAGGGACTCGTACATGATGAAGCTTTCTTT
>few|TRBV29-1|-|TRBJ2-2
CSVARSGTGELFF
TGCAGCGTTGCCAGGTCGGGCACCGGGGAGCTGTTTTTT
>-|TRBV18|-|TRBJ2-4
CASSPGGGNIQYF
TGTGCCAGCTCACCGGGAGGGGGAAACATTCAGTACTTC
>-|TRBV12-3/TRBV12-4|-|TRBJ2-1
CASSDLRDVWFF
TGTGCCAGCAGTGATCTCCGGGACGTGTGGTTCTTC